The 27 T cell receptor beta chains below come from one sample, sequenced in a study of response to subunit inactivated influenza vaccine. Each CDR3 protein is one row after TCRdb ran MiXCR on the RT-PCR reads. Among 550,000 to 600,000 distinct CDR3 sequences listed, roughly 12% were seen once. This sample comprised PBMCs from blood, obtained on the day of vaccination. The source is a man between 45 and 60 years old who received an inactivated influenza vaccine.

This clonotype was seen ten or more times. The CDR3 sequence is CSARTGPNEKLFF. The CDR3 nucleotides are TGCAGTGCTAGGACAGGGCCTAATGAAAAACTGTTTTTT. V and J are TRBV20-1 and TRBJ1-4; 7 nucleotides agree with TRBD1. V was clipped by 3 bases and J by 3 bases; unmatched bases: 1. This CDR3 contains 13 residues. Germline V gene sequence: CDR1 DFQATT, CDR2 SNEGSKA (reference sequence).

The genes are TRBV7-9 and TRBJ2-2; a possible D gene is TRBD2 (6 bases). The V end lost 4 bases, the J end lost 4 bases, and 16 bases lay between the germline ends. CDR1 SEHNR and CDR2 FQNEAQ come from the germline V gene (reference sequence). The CDR3 runs to 16 residues. The CDR3 here is CASSSWRGSGTGELFF. For the CDR3, the DNA is TGTGCCAGCAGCTCATGGCGGGGTAGTGGCACCGGGGAGCTGTTTTTT.

This clonotype showed up many times. V usage is TRBV5-1 and J usage is TRBJ1-6; tentative D call: TRBD1 (5 bases). The CDR3 is made up of 13 amino acids. Trimming removed 3 bases at V and 7 bases at J, with 8 bases between. Germline V CDR1 and CDR2: SGHRS, YFSETQ. CDR3 sequence reads: CASSWDWNSPLHF. The DNA for the CDR3 is TGCGCCAGCAGCTGGGACTGGAATTCACCCCTCCACTTT.

The table lists this clonotype with a few counts. The rearrangement joins TRBV6-1 to TRBJ2-7; 7 bases are a match to TRBD2. The CDR3 contains 15 residues. From germline, CDR1 is MNHNS and CDR2 SASEGT. The ends lost 6 bases at V and 3 bases at J; junction bases unmatched: 11. CDR3 in DNA: TGTGCCAGCAGCCTGGAGCGGGGAAGGAGCTACGAGCAGTACTTC. Translating it yields CASSLERGRSYEQYF.

This clonotype has a count of ten or more. V usage is TRBV20-1 and J usage is TRBJ2-7, with TRBD2 as a possible D gene (5 bases). Trimming shortened V by 4 bases and J by 1 base, and 8 bases separated the two germline ends. The length of the CDR3 is 12 residues. Looked up from germline, CDR1 is DFQATT and CDR2 is SNEGSKA (reference sequence). CDR3 sequence reads: CSATGVSYEQYF. In DNA, the CDR3 is TGCAGTGCTACCGGGGTTTCCTACGAGCAGTACTTC.

This clonotype has more than one count but fewer than ten. The chain links TRBV4-1 to TRBJ2-3; 10 bases are a match to TRBD1. This CDR3 has 18 amino acids. The V and J ends lost 1 base and 7 bases, in that order; junction bases with no gene match: 14. Germline lookup yields CDR1 MGHRA and CDR2 YSYEKL. CDR3 residues: CASSQVTVRQGAVYTQYF. CDR3 in DNA: TGCGCCAGCAGCCAAGTGACCGTGAGACAGGGGGCTGTATATACGCAGTATTTT.

This chain connects TRBV10-3 to TRBJ2-3; the D call may be TRBD1 or TRBD2 (5 bases each). The CDR3 has 17 residues. The germline gives CDR1 ENHRY, CDR2 SYGVKD. Trimming stripped 5 bases from V and 2 bases from J, with 20 bases between. Here the CDR3 DNA reads TGTGCCATCAGTCACGATGCATCGAGGGACCCCACAGATACGCAGTATTTT. This translates into CAISHDASRDPTDTQYF.

The gene calls are TRBV4-3 and TRBJ2-1; possible D gene TRBD1, 6 bases. The CDR3 is made up of 17 amino acids. V was trimmed by 0 bases and J by 0 bases, leaving 12 bases between them. Germline V gene sequence: CDR1 LGHNA, CDR2 YSLEER. This chain's CDR3 is CASSQDLSGDSYNEQFF. The CDR3 DNA sequence: TGCGCCAGCAGCCAAGACCTATCAGGGGACTCCTACAATGAGCAGTTCTTC.

This clonotype has more than one count but fewer than ten. The chain uses TRBV2 and TRBJ2-1; D might be TRBD2 (6 bases). The CDR3 spans 15 residues. Trimming took 3 bases from V and 1 from J, leaving 10 bases between them. Germline V CDR1 and CDR2: SNHLY, FYNNEI. The CDR3 loop is CASSDLGRSYNEQFF. The DNA of the CDR3 is TGTGCCAGCAGTGACCTGGGGAGGTCCTACAATGAGCAGTTCTTC.

There are a few counts of this clonotype. This chain joins TRBV7-9 and TRBJ1-2; TRBD1 matches 7 bases. This CDR3 has 14 amino acids. The V gene end was trimmed by 5 bases and the J gene end by 6 bases; junction bases not matched to a gene: 9. CDR1 is SEHNR, CDR2 FQNEAQ, per germline (reference sequence). CDR3 sequence reads: CASSRQGGDNGYTF. The CDR3 nucleotides are TGTGCCAGCAGCCGACAGGGAGGCGATAATGGCTACACCTTC.

The table lists this clonotype with a few counts. The chain couples TRBV28 to TRBJ2-2, with a weak D call TRBD2 (6 bases). Germline V gene lookup returns CDR1 MDHEN and CDR2 SYDVKM. V shed 6 bases and J shed 5 bases, with 19 bases lying between them. This CDR3 has 16 residues. CDR3 nucleotide sequence: TGTGCCAGCAGACCCAATCTACATAGCGGAACCGGGGAGCTGTTTTTT. It is translated as CASRPNLHSGTGELFF. Using reference TRBV28 and TRBJ2-2 for the parts outside the CDR3, the full variable domain is DVKVTQSSRYLVKRTGEKVFLECVQDMDHENMFWYRQDPGLGLRLIYFSYDVKMKEKGDIPEGYSVSREKKERFSLILESASTNQTSMYLCASRPNLHSGTGELFFGEGSRLTVL.

Ten or more counts support this clonotype. The chain uses TRBV29-1 and TRBJ2-7; 7 positions agree with TRBD1. CDR1 and CDR2 from the germline V gene are SQVTM and ANQGSEA. The CDR3 has 13 amino acids. With 4 bases clipped from V and 1 base from J, the junction kept 4 bases outside the gene matches. CDR3 protein: CSVADRKSYEQYF. CDR3 coding DNA: TGCAGCGTTGCGGACAGGAAATCCTACGAGCAGTACTTC.

This clonotype was seen only a few times. The genes are TRBV20-1 and TRBJ2-5; D remains ambiguous. V was trimmed by 1 base and J by 5 bases, leaving 11 bases between them. Germline CDR1 and CDR2: DFQATT and SNEGSKA (reference sequence). CDR3 size: 13 residues. CDR3 in amino acids: CSARVWRWETQYF. In nucleotides, the CDR3 is TGCAGTGCTAGAGTATGGCGGTGGGAGACCCAGTACTTC.

This clonotype showed up just a few times. V usage is TRBV4-2 and J usage is TRBJ2-2; D may be TRBD2 (5 bases). The V gene lost 0 bases and the J gene lost 2 bases, with 13 bases spanning the gap. In germline, CDR1 is LGHNA, CDR2 YNFKEQ. CDR3 length equals 17 residues. CDR3 DNA: TGTGCCAGCAGCCAAGATCGTACGGGAACCAACACCGGGGAGCTGTTTTTT. Its protein is CASSQDRTGTNTGELFF.

The rearrangement links TRBV5-4 to TRBJ2-7; TRBD2 agrees at 7 bases. In germline, CDR1 is SGHNT, CDR2 YYREEE (reference sequence). V lost 1 base, J lost 0 bases, and 10 bases stayed unmatched. The CDR3 totals 17 residues. The CDR3 bases are TGTGCCAGCAGCTTGTTGAAGATAGCGGGTACCTCCTACGAGCAGTACTTC. Translated: CASSLLKIAGTSYEQYF.

This clonotype was seen a few times. V is TRBV18 and J is TRBJ2-3; D may correspond to TRBD1 or TRBD2 (6 bases each). The CDR3 runs to 15 residues. Trimming took off 8 bases at V and 0 bases at J, with 15 bases between the two ends. CDR1 and CDR2 from the germline V gene are KGHSH and LQKENI. CDR3 amino acids: CASLRGTTSTDTQYF. The CDR3 coding sequence is TGTGCCAGCCTCCGGGGGACAACTAGCACAGATACGCAGTATTTT.

This clonotype turned up a few times. This chain connects TRBV7-9 to TRBJ1-6; D not resolved. Germline-derived CDR1 and CDR2 are SEHNR and FQNEAQ (reference sequence). The CDR3 extends over 13 amino acids. Trimming took off 1 base at V and 5 bases at J, with 3 bases between the two ends. The CDR3 region has the DNA TGTGCCAGCAGCTTAGAGGATAATTCACCCCTCCACTTT. This gives the protein CASSLEDNSPLHF.

The gene calls are TRBV7-9 and TRBJ1-5; tentative D call: TRBD1 (5 bases). Germline CDR1 is SEHNR and CDR2 is FQNEAQ (reference sequence). The CDR3 runs 16 residues. With 0 bases removed from V and 0 bases from J, the gap between germline ends came to 9 bases. The CDR3 loop reads CASSLATGLSNQPQHF. The CDR3 DNA reads TGTGCCAGCAGCTTAGCCACGGGACTTAGCAATCAGCCCCAGCATTTT.

This chain uses TRBV4-3 with TRBJ1-2; no firm D call. Trimming took off 1 base at V and 1 base at J, with 7 bases between the two ends. CDR1 LGHNA and CDR2 YSLEER come from the germline V gene. The CDR3 runs 14 residues. This chain's CDR3 is CASSQAGGNYGYTF. The CDR3 bases are TGCGCCAGCAGCCAAGCAGGAGGTAACTATGGCTACACCTTC.

This clonotype was seen only a few times. The CDR3 protein is CASSGVAGGHNEQFF. The DNA for the CDR3 is TGTGCCAGCAGCGGGGTAGCGGGAGGACACAATGAGCAGTTCTTC. The rearrangement uses TRBV9 and TRBJ2-1; the match to TRBD2 covers 10 bases. Germline trimming cut 3 bases from V and 5 bases from J; bases unmatched to any gene: 5. CDR3 length: 15 residues. The germline gives CDR1 SGDLS, CDR2 YYNGEE.

This clonotype was seen repeatedly, ten times or more. The CDR3 sequence is CASSVGPGELFF. The CDR3 bases are TGCGCCAGCAGTGTGGGCCCCGGGGAGCTGTTTTTT. The gene calls are TRBV10-2 and TRBJ2-2; D gene uncertain. V was cut by 4 bases and J by 6 bases, with 6 bases left in between. Germline CDR1 reads WSHSY; CDR2 reads SAAADI. This CDR3 region has 12 residues.

This clonotype was picked up many times. The chain links TRBV12-3 or TRBV12-4 to TRBJ1-1, with a weak D call TRBD1 (5 bases). V dropped 6 bases and J dropped 1 base, with 12 bases sitting between them. This CDR3 comprises 14 residues. The CDR3 bases are TGTGCCAGCAGCTTAAGACAGTCGAACACTGAAGCTTTCTTT. It translates to CASSLRQSNTEAFF.

This clonotype was observed a few times. This chain links TRBV11-2 with TRBJ2-5; 9 bases map to TRBD1. V lost 4 bases and J lost 7; bases outside the gene matches: 16. This CDR3 is 17 amino acids long. Germline V CDR1 and CDR2: SGHAT, FQNNGV. The CDR3 region is CASSSTSWTGEAGTQYF. In DNA, the CDR3 is TGTGCCAGCAGCTCCACATCATGGACAGGGGAAGCCGGGACCCAGTACTTC.

This clonotype was found a few times. CDR3 loop: CSVDESGPPYEQYF. DNA for the CDR3: TGCAGCGTTGACGAATCCGGGCCTCCCTACGAGCAGTACTTC. The V gene is TRBV29-1, the J gene TRBJ2-7; no clear D. CDR1 is SQVTM, CDR2 ANQGSEA, per germline. There are 14 residues in the CDR3. The V end lost 3 bases, the J end lost 2 bases, and 14 bases lay between the germline ends.

The chain combines TRBV4-1 with TRBJ2-7; TRBD1 might be the D (5 bases). Trimming removed 1 base from V and 3 bases from J, with 16 bases in between. CDR1 and CDR2 from the germline V gene are MGHRA and YSYEKL. The CDR3 runs to 16 residues. In DNA form, the CDR3 reads TGCGCCAGCAGCCAAGTGGGGCCTGCGGAATACTACGAGCAGTACTTC. Amino acids: CASSQVGPAEYYEQYF.

The chain joins TRBV7-8 to TRBJ1-5; perhaps TRBD1 as D (5 bases). The V end lost 1 base, the J end lost 3 bases, and 10 bases lay between the germline ends. CDR1 is SGHVS, CDR2 FQNEAQ, per germline. The CDR3 has 15 amino acids. CDR3 sequence: CASSLGGQVNQPQHF. CDR3 DNA: TGTGCCAGCAGCTTAGGCGGACAAGTCAATCAGCCCCAGCATTTT.

V is TRBV23-1 and J is TRBJ2-2; D remains unclear. TRBV23-1 is labeled an ORF, and its function is uncertain. The V and J ends lost 6 bases and 5 bases respectively, with 1 base between them. CDR3 length: 10 residues. CDR3 nucleotides: TGCGCCAGCAGAACCGGGGAGCTGTTTTTT. It yields the protein CASRTGELFF.